This TCR beta chain is drawn from a study of CD8+CD57+ T cells in acquired aplastic anemia. TCR beta VDJ combinations and CDR3 sequences were profiled from genomic DNA. TCRdb ran MiXCR on the reads and lists one entry per CDR3 protein. This repertoire shows roughly 130,000 distinct CDR3 sequences, 48% found once; its top ten account for roughly 2.6%. The CDR3 has 16 amino acids. The V and J ends lost 3 bases and 7 bases respectively, with 19 bases between them. Germline CDR1 reads LNHNV; CDR2 reads YYDKDF (reference sequence). This receptor was identified in a human donor in good health, serving as a control. The specimen was sorted CD4+, CD8+, or CD8+CD57+ T cells (not recorded which) from PBMCs. The rearrangement joins TRBV15 to TRBJ1-5, with D perhaps matching TRBD1 (5 bases). CDR3 sequence: CATSSPGRVDGQPQHF. The CDR3 bases are TGTGCCACCAGCAGCCCCGGCAGGGTTGATGGCCAGCCCCAGCATTTT. Variable domain in full (rest from reference TRBV15 and TRBJ1-5): DAMVIQNPRYQVTQFGKPVTLSCSQTLNHNVMYWYQQKSSQAPKLLFHYYDKDFNNEADTPDNFQSRRPNTSFCFLDIRSPGLGDTAMYLCATSSPGRVDGQPQHFGDGTRLSIL.